The T cell receptor (beta chain) under discussion was sequenced for a study of blood T cell repertoires in COVID-19. Study overall: COVID-19 samples, acute and convalescent, were from the United States, Italy and Spain. T cells, B-cell-depleted T cells, or PBMCs provided the cDNA or gDNA that served as material.

TCRdb keeps only in-frame clones here, not all; method: immunoSEQ multiplex PCR. The profile shows roughly 60,000 clones, roughly 85% of them singletons. This clone was seen a single time. The sample taken for sequencing was peripheral blood. The TCR originated in a human donor in a cohort sampled during active COVID-19.

The CDR3 sequence is CASSSYRGRITDTQYF. CDR3 nucleotide sequence: TGTGCCAGCAGCTCCTACAGGGGGCGCATCACAGATACGCAGTATTTT. The chain employs TRBV7-2 and TRBJ2-3; TRBD1 matches at 9 bases. V was clipped by 4 bases and J by 2 bases; unmatched bases: 7. Germline lookup yields CDR1 SGHTA and CDR2 FQGNSA. The CDR3 consists of 16 residues.